These 15 T cell receptor beta chains were sequenced from one sample in a study of T cell repertoires in cytomegalovirus infection. Each CDR3 protein gets one entry after TCRdb re-called the reads with MiXCR. The data contain under 850,000 distinct CDR3 sequences, 35% of them seen just once; the ten biggest clones take up around 2.6%. The sequencing sample was made of PBMCs. The receptors were sampled from a human donor in good health (CMV status not recorded). Some clones in this sample may be carry-over from other donors' samples.

J is TRBJ1-2 and V is TRBV24-1, with D tentatively TRBD1 (6 bases). Trimming removed 1 base from V and 2 bases from J, with 13 bases in between. The CDR3 has 16 residues. From germline, CDR1 is KGHDR and CDR2 SFDVKD. The CDR3 sequence: CATSDFKDRTNYGYTF. The CDR3 nucleotides are TGTGCCACCAGTGATTTCAAAGACAGGACGAACTATGGCTACACCTTC.

This clonotype was seen more than once but under ten times. The chain employs TRBV7-9 and TRBJ1-1; D is undetermined. V lost 4 bases, J lost 3 bases, and 9 bases lay in between. Germline V gene data show CDR1 as SEHNR and CDR2 as FQNEAQ (reference sequence). The CDR3 totals 13 residues. The CDR3 here is CASSWARDTEAFF. The CDR3, as DNA: TGTGCCAGCAGCTGGGCTCGGGACACTGAAGCTTTCTTT.

A few counts support this clonotype. This chain links TRBV11-2 with TRBJ1-1, with D perhaps TRBD1 (6 bases). The CDR3 totals 16 residues. CDR1 is SGHAT and CDR2 is FQNNGV in the germline V gene. Trimming pared 3 bases from V and 1 base from J, leaving 15 bases between. The CDR3 nucleotides are TGTGCCAGCAGCTTGGGAGACCTCAGGGGGAACACTGAAGCTTTCTTT. Its translation is CASSLGDLRGNTEAFF.

The gene calls are TRBV11-2 and TRBJ1-2; tentatively, D is TRBD1 (6 bases). CDR1 and CDR2 (germline): SGHAT, FQNNGV. The CDR3 consists of 12 residues. Trimming shortened V by 5 bases and J by 8 bases, and 12 bases separated the two germline ends. CDR3 bases: TGTGCCAGCAGCGCCCACAGGGACGGCTACACCTTC. Protein sequence: CASSAHRDGYTF.

CDR3: CASRAPGSNQPQHF. The CDR3 bases are TGTGCCAGCCGGGCTCCTGGGAGCAATCAGCCCCAGCATTTT. The chain uses TRBV24-1 and TRBJ1-5; D is unresolved. V shed 11 bases and J shed 1 base, with 14 bases lying between them. CDR1 is KGHDR and CDR2 is SFDVKD in the germline V gene. The CDR3 consists of 14 residues.

This clonotype was observed many times. This chain connects TRBV7-2 to TRBJ2-3; D gene uncertain. The CDR3 sequence is 17 residues long. Trimming took off 0 bases at V and 2 bases at J, with 15 bases between the two ends. Germline V lookup: CDR1 SGHTA, CDR2 FQGNSA. CDR3 bases: TGTGCCAGCAGCTTAGCCAACCGGGCCGTCGCCACAGATACGCAGTATTTT. This sequence encodes CASSLANRAVATDTQYF.

Regarding this clonotype: No conserved phenylalanine or tryptophan is present at the end of the CDR3, so a read error is the likely explanation. This CDR3 reads CASSRRLDISNTGELFC. CDR3 nucleotides: TGTGCCAGCAGCCGAAGATTGGACATATCGAACACCGGGGAGCTGTTTTGT. The chain carries TRBV4-2 and TRBJ2-2; tentative D call: TRBD1 (5 bases). Trimming removed 4 bases at V and 0 bases at J, with 15 bases between. From germline, CDR1 is LGHNA and CDR2 YNFKEQ. This CDR3 has 17 residues.

As concerns this clonotype: A read error may be the cause here, since a much bigger clone is one base away. This chain joins TRBV7-2 and TRBJ2-3; D gene unclear. In germline, CDR1 is SGHTA, CDR2 FQGNSA. This CDR3 is 14 amino acids long. The CDR3 region is CVSSPQLPPDTQYF. CDR3 nucleotide sequence: TGTGTCAGCAGCCCCCAGCTCCCCCCGGATACGCAGTATTTT.

The chain has TRBV12-3 or TRBV12-4 and TRBJ1-4; unclear D gene. This CDR3 is built from 16 residues. V dropped 4 bases and J dropped 0 bases, with 12 bases sitting between them. CDR3 in amino acids: CASSSSRPTTNEKLFF. The CDR3 nucleotides read TGTGCCAGCAGTTCGTCGCGACCGACAACTAATGAAAAACTGTTTTTT.

This clonotype appeared many times. The chain links TRBV7-6 to TRBJ1-6, with 7 bases matching TRBD1. The germline V gene encodes CDR1 SGHVS and CDR2 FNYEAQ. Unmatched junction bases numbered 7, after V lost 2 bases and J lost 6 bases. The CDR3 covers 16 residues. CDR3 in DNA: TGTGCCAGCAGCTTAAACCCCGGGACAGCTAATTCACCCCTCCACTTT. Protein product: CASSLNPGTANSPLHF.

Comment on this clonotype: Because it lacks the conserved phenylalanine or tryptophan at the end, this CDR3 is likely a read error. The chain employs TRBV28 and TRBJ2-5; D is perhaps TRBD2 (5 bases). This CDR3 is built from 14 residues. The ends were cut back, 5 bases at V and 5 bases at J, with 15 bases in the middle. Germline loops: CDR1 MDHEN, CDR2 SYDVKM. The CDR3 sequence is CASSPLGWEETQYL. In nucleotides, the CDR3 is TGTGCCAGCAGTCCCCTGGGATGGGAGGAGACCCAGTACTTA.

About this clonotype: Since a much larger clone is just one base distant, this may be a read error. The chain is built from TRBV28 and TRBJ2-7; no reliable D call. Per germline, CDR1 MDHEN and CDR2 SYDVKM. The CDR3 is made up of 13 amino acids. The CDR3 bases are TGTGCCAGCAGTTTTCCCAACTCCTACGAGAAGTACTTC. Its translation: CASSFPNSYEKYF.

The chain is built from TRBV19 and TRBJ2-5; no firm D call. The CDR3 has 14 residues. The V end was cut by 1 base, the J end by 0 bases, with 6 bases between. The germline CDR1 and CDR2 sequences are LNHDA and SQIVND (reference sequence). Here the CDR3 reads CASSIGGHQETQYF. The CDR3 DNA reads TGTGCCAGTAGTATAGGTGGACACCAAGAGACCCAGTACTTC.

To note about this clonotype: Mismatch with germline at one junction end may stem from a read error. The genes are TRBV7-7 and TRBJ1-6, with D maybe TRBD1 (5 bases). Germline V lookup: CDR1 SSHAT, CDR2 FNYEAQ (reference sequence). The CDR3 length is 21 residues. The CDR3: CASSSRQPGQAPGSYNSPLHF. CDR3 sequence (DNA): TGTGCTAGCAGCTCCCGACAGCCCGGACAAGCTCCCGGCTCCTATAATTCACCCCTCCACTTT.

This clonotype was detected a few times. This chain joins TRBV19 and TRBJ2-3; no firm D call. V gave up 1 base and J gave up 6 bases, with 14 bases separating them. The germline V gene encodes CDR1 LNHDA and CDR2 SQIVND (reference sequence). The CDR3 totals 15 residues. CDR3 protein: CASSIGRTDWDTQYF. The CDR3 DNA follows: TGTGCCAGTAGTATAGGTCGGACCGACTGGGATACGCAGTATTTT.